The 28 T cell receptor beta chains listed next were all sequenced from one sample in a study of blood T cell repertoires in COVID-19. The repertoire was sequenced with immunoSEQ multiplex PCR; TCRdb's copy has only in-frame clones and lacks some. The table includes roughly 330,000 clones, roughly 88% detected once. Sequenced input: PBMCs or T cells enriched from blood (not recorded which). Receptors were obtained from a young man who had recovered from COVID-19.

The V and J genes are TRBV3-1 (or the pseudogene TRBV3-2) and TRBJ2-2, with 8 nucleotides matching TRBD1. The germline V gene has CDR1 LGHDT and CDR2 YNNKEL (reference sequence). The CDR3 covers 15 residues. Trimming at V came to 8 bases and at J to 5 bases, leaving 10 bases not matched to a gene. The CDR3 nucleotides read TGTGCCAGCCACAACCCAGGGGGCAATACCGGGGAGCTGTTTTTT. It specifies CASHNPGGNTGELFF.

This rearrangement joins TRBV11-2 to TRBJ2-7, with D maybe TRBD1 (6 bases). Germline values: CDR1 SGHAT, CDR2 FQNNGV. V lost 8 bases and J 3 bases, leaving 17 bases between the germline ends. The CDR3 has 14 residues. The CDR3 nucleotides are TGTGCCAGCCGAAATCCGACAGGAGACTACGAGCAGTACTTC. This codes for CASRNPTGDYEQYF. The full variable domain, its missing parts supplied by reference TRBV11-2 and TRBJ2-7, is EAGVAQSPRYKIIEKRQSVAFWCNPISGHATLYWYQQILGQGPKLLIQFQNNGVVDDSQLPKDRFSAERLKGVDSTLKIQPAKLEDSAVYLCASRNPTGDYEQYFGPGTRLTVT.

The rearrangement uses TRBV5-4 and TRBJ1-6, with 7 bases that match TRBD1. Germline lookup yields CDR1 SGHNT and CDR2 YYREEE (reference sequence). With V trimmed by 0 bases and J by 7 bases, 1 base remained unmatched. This CDR3 is built from 14 residues. Here the CDR3 DNA reads TGTGCCAGCAGCTTGGGGACAGGAAATTCACCCCTCCACTTT. Translating it yields CASSLGTGNSPLHF.

The CDR3 nucleotides are TGTGCCAGCACCAAGACAGGTTCCTATGGCTACACCTTC. Encoded protein: CASTKTGSYGYTF. The chain carries TRBV12-3 or TRBV12-4 and TRBJ1-2; D might be TRBD1 (6 bases). This CDR3 comprises 13 residues. Trimming removed 7 bases from V and 4 bases from J, with 13 bases in between.

V is TRBV11-3 and J is TRBJ1-3, with D perhaps matching TRBD1 (6 bases). The CDR3 has 15 residues. V lost 5 bases, J lost 2 bases, and 13 bases lay in between. Germline assignment: CDR1 SGHNT and CDR2 YENEEA. The CDR3 DNA reads TGTGCCAGCAGCAAATACGGGGGGCCTGGAAACACCATATATTTT. This translates into CASSKYGGPGNTIYF.

The table lists this clone with a count of one. The gene calls are TRBV19 and TRBJ2-7; TRBD2 agrees at 11 bases. Germline V CDR1 and CDR2: LNHDA, SQIVND (reference sequence). J lost 4 bases, V lost 1 base, and 3 bases had no gene match. This CDR3 contains 15 residues. The CDR3 loop is CASSIGTSGGYEQYF. The DNA for the CDR3 is TGTGCCAGTAGTATAGGAACTAGCGGGGGATACGAGCAGTACTTC. The complete variable domain, with remaining parts taken from reference TRBV19 and TRBJ2-7, reads DGGITQSPKYLFRKEGQNVTLSCEQNLNHDAMYWYRQDPGQGLRLIYYSQIVNDFQKGDIAEGYSVSREKKESFPLTVTSAQKNPTAFYLCASSIGTSGGYEQYFGPGTRLTVT.

The chain is built from TRBV24-1 and TRBJ2-5; the D gene is possibly TRBD2 (6 bases). V shed 1 base and J shed 5 bases, with 13 bases lying between them. The CDR3 totals 15 residues. Germline CDR1 KGHDR, CDR2 SFDVKD. This chain's CDR3 is CATSDFTLRGETQYF. As DNA, the CDR3 is TGTGCCACCAGTGATTTTACTCTACGGGGGGAGACCCAGTACTTC.

The sample holds one count of this clone. This chain joins TRBV28 and TRBJ1-3; 9 nucleotides align to TRBD1. The CDR3 loop spans 17 amino acids. Germline values: CDR1 MDHEN, CDR2 SYDVKM. After removal of 6 bases from V and 3 bases from J, the junction contained 12 bases not matched to a gene. DNA for the CDR3: TGTGCCAGCAGCCAATTCAAGGGACAGGGTAATGGAAACACCATATATTTT. It specifies CASSQFKGQGNGNTIYF.

With regard to this clone: Distinct nucleotide sequences in the sample also encode this CDR3. The chain has TRBV28 and TRBJ2-7; 10 bases are a match to TRBD1. The CDR3 totals 12 residues. CDR1 and CDR2 from the germline V gene are MDHEN and SYDVKM. Trimming at V came to 10 bases and at J to 2 bases, leaving 2 bases not matched to a gene. In DNA, the CDR3 is TGTGCCACAGGACAGGGGGCCTACGAGCAGTACTTC. It specifies CATGQGAYEQYF. Supplemented by reference TRBV28 and TRBJ2-7, the full variable domain reads DVKVTQSSRYLVKRTGEKVFLECVQDMDHENMFWYRQDPGLGLRLIYFSYDVKMKEKGDIPEGYSVSREKKERFSLILESASTNQTSMYLCATGQGAYEQYFGPGTRLTVT.

CDR3 protein: CASSQDKRGWDTQYF. CDR3 nucleotide sequence: TGTGCCAGCAGCCAAGATAAAAGGGGTTGGGATACGCAGTATTTT. The J gene is TRBJ2-3, the V gene TRBV14; D is perhaps TRBD1 (5 bases). V lost 0 bases and J lost 6, with 13 bases in between. From germline, CDR1 is SGHDN and CDR2 FVKESK. This CDR3 contains 15 residues.

This clone came up once. This chain uses TRBV5-6 with TRBJ2-3; 9 positions match TRBD2. The CDR3 covers 14 residues. Looked up from germline, CDR1 is SGHDT and CDR2 is YYEEEE. With V trimmed by 5 bases and J by 4 bases, 5 bases remained unmatched. The CDR3 loop reads CASRRGGTADTQYF. DNA of the CDR3: TGTGCCAGCAGGCGGGGGGGCACTGCAGATACGCAGTATTTT. The entire variable domain, with the rest obtained from reference TRBV5-6 and TRBJ2-3, is as follows: DAGVTQSPTHLIKTRGQQVTLRCSPKSGHDTVSWYQQALGQGPQFIFQYYEEEERQRGNFPDRFSGHQFPNYSSELNVNALLLGDSALYLCASRRGGTADTQYFGPGTRLTVL.

The rearrangement joins TRBV2 to TRBJ1-6; 8 positions match TRBD1. Unmatched junction bases numbered 4, after V lost 5 bases and J lost 4 bases. There are 15 residues in the CDR3. Germline CDR1 is SNHLY and CDR2 is FYNNEI. The CDR3 here is CASSSNRGYNSPLHF. CDR3 DNA sequence: TGTGCCAGCAGTTCTAACAGGGGGTATAATTCACCCCTCCACTTT.

The V and J genes are TRBV7-9 and TRBJ1-6; D gene uncertain. V was cut by 1 base and J by 8 bases, with 12 bases left in between. Germline V gene lookup returns CDR1 SEHNR and CDR2 FQNEAQ (reference sequence). The CDR3 loop spans 15 amino acids. The CDR3, as DNA: TGTGCCAGCAGCTTAGGGGCAGCAGTCGATTCACCCCTCCACTTT. Protein sequence: CASSLGAAVDSPLHF.

The chain carries TRBV10-2 and TRBJ1-5; unclear D gene. Trimming removed 2 bases at V and 5 bases at J, with 7 bases between. Germline V gene data show CDR1 as WSHSY and CDR2 as SAAADI. This CDR3 contains 13 residues. CDR3 protein: CASSENQDQPQHF. Written as DNA, the CDR3 is TGCGCCAGCAGTGAGAACCAGGATCAGCCCCAGCATTTT.

This sequence joins TRBV27 and TRBJ2-1; no firm D call. The CDR3 totals 15 residues. Between the trimmed V and J ends, which lost 0 bases and 3 bases, there was a span of 9 bases. Germline loops: CDR1 MNHEY, CDR2 SMNVEV (reference sequence). The CDR3 here is CASSLSVPGYNEQFF. The CDR3 region has the DNA TGTGCCAGCAGTTTATCGGTCCCAGGCTACAATGAGCAGTTCTTC.

This clone was seen once. This rearrangement joins TRBV19 to TRBJ1-2, with 9 positions matching TRBD1. This CDR3 has 16 amino acids. Germline V gene data show CDR1 as LNHDA and CDR2 as SQIVND (reference sequence). The J segment lost 1 base and the V segment lost 3 bases, leaving 6 bases of the junction unmatched. The chain's CDR3 is CASSIKGQGHNYGYTF. The CDR3, as DNA: TGTGCCAGTAGTATCAAGGGACAGGGCCATAACTATGGCTACACCTTC.

The gene calls are TRBV5-4 and TRBJ1-2, with D unresolved. The CDR3 runs to 14 residues. CDR1 is SGHNT, CDR2 YYREEE, per germline (reference sequence). V lost 4 bases and J lost 10, with 20 bases in between. CDR3 coding DNA: TGTGCCAGCAGCACGTCCCGGGAGCTGTCAGACTACACCTTC. Residues: CASSTSRELSDYTF.

The chain has TRBV7-9 and TRBJ1-2; 10 bases match TRBD1. V shed 0 bases and J 5 bases; nucleotides not matched to a gene: 6. Germline-derived CDR1 and CDR2 are SEHNR and FQNEAQ (reference sequence). The CDR3 sequence is 16 residues long. The CDR3 protein is CASSLAEGQGSYGYTF. The CDR3 bases are TGTGCCAGCAGCTTAGCTGAGGGACAGGGGTCGTATGGCTACACCTTC. Full variable domain (missing parts from reference TRBV7-9 and TRBJ1-2): DTGVSQNPRHKITKRGQNVTFRCDPISEHNRLYWYRQTLGQGPEFLTYFQNEAQLEKSRLLSDRFSAERPKGSFSTLEIQRTEQGDSAMYLCASSLAEGQGSYGYTFGSGTRLTVV.

The chain carries TRBV21-1 and TRBJ1-5; the table assigns TRBD1, which was not confirmed against the DNA. TRBV21-1 is termed a pseudogene. The CDR3 extends over 18 amino acids. CDR3 DNA: TGTGCCAGCAGCAAAGCGTCCCGCAGGGGATATAGCAATCAGCCCCAGCATTTT. Protein: CASSKASRRGYSNQPQHF.

The J gene is TRBJ2-5, the V gene TRBV25-1, with D perhaps matching TRBD1 (6 bases). Germline V gene lookup returns CDR1 MGHDK and CDR2 SYGVNS. This CDR3 is built from 13 residues. V was pared by 8 bases and J by 7 bases, with 17 bases between. DNA of the CDR3: TGTGCCAGCGCAACAGGGATTGTGACGACCCAGTACTTC. It encodes CASATGIVTTQYF.

The chain is built from TRBV7-8 and TRBJ1-5, with TRBD1 matching 7 bases. The length of the CDR3 is 15 residues. Germline CDR1 reads SGHVS; CDR2 reads FQNEAQ. The V gene end was trimmed by 5 bases and the J gene end by 4 bases; junction bases not matched to a gene: 8. This CDR3 is CASSRGQKPNQPQHF. CDR3 DNA sequence: TGTGCCAGCAGCAGGGGACAGAAGCCTAATCAGCCCCAGCATTTT.

The genes are TRBV5-8 and TRBJ1-2; 9 nucleotides agree with TRBD1. The CDR3 is 15 residues long. CDR1 is SGHTS and CDR2 is YDEGEE in the germline V gene. J was trimmed by 3 bases and V by 2 bases; bases with no gene match: 5. The CDR3 region is CASSFRRDRDYGYTF. Written as DNA, the CDR3 is TGTGCCAGCAGCTTTCGCCGGGACAGGGACTATGGCTACACCTTC.

CDR3 nucleotide sequence: TGTGCCAGCAGCTTCAGGGGGTCCTACAATGAGCAGTTCTTC. Its protein product is CASSFRGSYNEQFF. The J gene is TRBJ2-1, the V gene TRBV7-3; 7 bases match TRBD1. V was clipped by 3 bases and J by 1 base; unmatched bases: 0. In germline, CDR1 is SGHTA, CDR2 FQGTGA. This CDR3 contains 14 residues.

This rearrangement joins TRBV5-1 to TRBJ1-3, with 7 bases identical to TRBD1. CDR3 length: 15 residues. Trimming at V came to 4 bases and at J to 2 bases, leaving 6 bases not matched to a gene. The germline gives CDR1 SGHRS, CDR2 YFSETQ. As DNA, the CDR3 is TGCGCCAGCAGCCAATCCACAGGGGCTGGAAACACCATATATTTT. Residues: CASSQSTGAGNTIYF.

This chain joins TRBV11-2 and TRBJ1-2; the D is unclear. V was shortened by 5 bases and J by 6 bases, with 19 bases between the two germline ends. This CDR3 contains 15 residues. CDR1 SGHAT and CDR2 FQNNGV come from the germline V gene. The CDR3 is CASSPPYTAPDGYTF. The CDR3 region has the DNA TGTGCCAGCAGCCCGCCTTATACAGCCCCGGATGGCTACACCTTC.

This chain joins TRBV28 and TRBJ1-2; no clear D. The CDR3 extends over 14 amino acids. V gave up 6 bases and J gave up 5 bases, with 16 bases separating them. The germline V gene encodes CDR1 MDHEN and CDR2 SYDVKM. CDR3: CASSPAPGRYGYTF. The CDR3 region has the DNA TGTGCCAGCAGCCCCGCCCCGGGTCGGTATGGCTACACCTTC.

The V call is TRBV6-2 or TRBV6-3, the J call TRBJ2-1; the match to TRBD1 covers 10 bases. This CDR3 spans 15 amino acids. The trim removed 2 bases at V and 7 bases at J, leaving 5 bases unmatched. Per germline, CDR1 MNHEY and CDR2 SVGEGT. CDR3 nucleotides: TGTGCCAGCAGTTACATAGGGACAGGGGAAAATGAGCAGTTCTTC. Protein product: CASSYIGTGENEQFF.

The chain has TRBV7-9 and TRBJ1-3, with D possibly being TRBD1 (6 bases). The germline V gene has CDR1 SEHNR and CDR2 FQNEAQ (reference sequence). V lost 2 bases and J lost 4, with 9 bases in between. The CDR3 sequence is 14 residues long. CDR3 in amino acids: CASSLKGEGNTIYF. CDR3 sequence (DNA): TGTGCCAGCAGCTTAAAGGGGGAAGGAAACACCATATATTTT. Drawing the rest from reference TRBV7-9 and TRBJ1-3, the complete variable domain is DTGVSQNPRHKITKRGQNVTFRCDPISEHNRLYWYRQTLGQGPEFLTYFQNEAQLEKSRLLSDRFSAERPKGSFSTLEIQRTEQGDSAMYLCASSLKGEGNTIYFGEGSWLTVV.